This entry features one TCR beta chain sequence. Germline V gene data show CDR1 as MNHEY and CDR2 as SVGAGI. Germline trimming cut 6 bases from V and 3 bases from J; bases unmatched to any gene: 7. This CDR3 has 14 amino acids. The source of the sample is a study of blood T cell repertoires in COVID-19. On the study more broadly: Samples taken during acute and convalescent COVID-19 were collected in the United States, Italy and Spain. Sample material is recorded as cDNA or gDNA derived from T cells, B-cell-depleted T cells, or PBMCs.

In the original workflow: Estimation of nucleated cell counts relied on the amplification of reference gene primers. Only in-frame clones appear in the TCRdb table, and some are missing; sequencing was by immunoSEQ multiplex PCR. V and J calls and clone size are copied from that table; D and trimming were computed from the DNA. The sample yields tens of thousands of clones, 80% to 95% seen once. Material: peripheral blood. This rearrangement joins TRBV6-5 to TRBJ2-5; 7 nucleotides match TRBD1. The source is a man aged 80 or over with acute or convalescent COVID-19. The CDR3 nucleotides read TGTGCCAGCAGCCAACGGGACAGCGAAGAGACCCAGTACTTC. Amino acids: CASSQRDSEETQYF.